One and the same sample provided the 30 T cell receptor beta chains below, sequenced in a study of blood T cell repertoires in COVID-19. Sequencing was performed with immunoSEQ multiplex PCR; in TCRdb, only in-frame clones are kept and a portion is missing. The repertoire holds fewer than 70,000 clones, with 65% to 80% as singletons. The sample consisted of peripheral blood. The receptors were gathered from a man aged 25 to 45 with COVID-19, enrolled during active disease.

This chain uses TRBV19 with TRBJ2-1, with TRBD2 matching over 12 bases. The CDR3 runs 15 residues. Germline CDR1 reads LNHDA; CDR2 reads SQIVND (reference sequence). Trimming at V came to 7 bases and at J to 6 bases, leaving 7 bases not matched to a gene. The CDR3 here is CASTLLAGGLNEQFF. The CDR3 bases are TGTGCCAGTACCCTGCTAGCGGGGGGGCTCAATGAGCAGTTCTTC. Drawing the rest from reference TRBV19 and TRBJ2-1, the complete variable domain is DGGITQSPKYLFRKEGQNVTLSCEQNLNHDAMYWYRQDPGQGLRLIYYSQIVNDFQKGDIAEGYSVSREKKESFPLTVTSAQKNPTAFYLCASTLLAGGLNEQFFGPGTRLTVL.

The chain couples TRBV2 to TRBJ2-1, with 7 bases matching TRBD2. The CDR3 loop spans 15 amino acids. Germline CDR1 SNHLY, CDR2 FYNNEI. V was pared by 4 bases and J by 2 bases, with 5 bases of the junction left unmatched. The CDR3 reads CASSATSATYNEQFF. In DNA, the CDR3 is TGTGCCAGCAGTGCAACTAGCGCCACCTACAATGAGCAGTTCTTC.

CDR3 amino acids: CASSPQWIGDLAGDRDTQYF. The CDR3 nucleotides are TGTGCCAGCAGCCCCCAGTGGATTGGGGACCTAGCGGGGGACAGAGATACGCAGTATTTT. The V gene is TRBV14, the J gene TRBJ2-3; 10 nucleotides line up with TRBD2. The CDR3 totals 20 residues. CDR1 is SGHDN, CDR2 FVKESK, per germline. J lost 5 bases, V lost 4 bases, and 21 bases had no gene match.

The chain has TRBV5-4 and TRBJ2-1, with a tentative D call TRBD2 (5 bases). The CDR3 spans 11 residues. V was pared by 10 bases and J by 2 bases, with 7 bases between. Germline CDR1 and CDR2: SGHNT and YYREEE (reference sequence). This CDR3 is CAVSAYNEQFF. CDR3 nucleotide sequence: TGTGCCGTTAGCGCCTACAATGAGCAGTTCTTC.

In its sample, this clone was seen once. The chain uses TRBV6-5 and TRBJ2-2, with TRBD2 identical over 7 bases. Germline V lookup: CDR1 MNHEY, CDR2 SVGAGI. J was trimmed by 5 bases and V by 6 bases; bases with no gene match: 6. The CDR3 covers 14 residues. CDR3 coding DNA: TGTGCCAGCAGACTCGACGGGGGGACCGGGGAGCTGTTTTTT. Amino acids: CASRLDGGTGELFF.

The CDR3 nucleotides read TGTGCCAGCAGCTTGTGGGCGATGAACACTGAAGCTTTCTTT. Its translation is CASSLWAMNTEAFF. This chain joins TRBV5-6 and TRBJ1-1; D is unclear. CDR1 and CDR2 (germline): SGHDT, YYEEEE. The CDR3 consists of 14 residues. The V gene lost 1 base and the J gene lost 0 bases, with 7 bases spanning the gap.

The chain is built from TRBV6-5 and TRBJ2-5; 7 bases line up with TRBD2. This CDR3 is built from 13 residues. With 7 bases clipped from V and 4 bases from J, the junction kept 6 bases outside the gene matches. Looked up from germline, CDR1 is MNHEY and CDR2 is SVGAGI. In DNA, the CDR3 is TGTGCCAGCACCGTCAGCGGGGCAGAGACCCAGTACTTC. It is translated as CASTVSGAETQYF.

This clone occurred once. The V call is TRBV5-1, the J call TRBJ2-7; TRBD2 agrees at 10 bases. The CDR3 totals 18 residues. CDR1 is SGHRS, CDR2 YFSETQ, per germline. Trimming cost V 0 bases and J 5 bases; bases outside gene matches: 14. CDR3 sequence reads: CASSLGFFGSGRRDEQYF. The CDR3 nucleotides read TGCGCCAGCAGCTTGGGGTTTTTCGGTAGCGGGAGGCGGGACGAGCAGTACTTC.

This clone was seen a single time. This chain uses TRBV28 with TRBJ2-7, with 11 bases matching TRBD2. V shed 6 bases and J 2 bases; nucleotides not matched to a gene: 6. The germline V gene encodes CDR1 MDHEN and CDR2 SYDVKM. The CDR3 covers 15 residues. The CDR3, as DNA: TGTGCCAGCAGGGGGGTTAGCGGGAGGGCCTACGAGCAGTACTTC. Protein: CASRGVSGRAYEQYF.

In this sample, this clone turned up once. The rearrangement joins TRBV11-2 to TRBJ2-5; no firm D call. Germline CDR1 is SGHAT and CDR2 is FQNNGV. V lost 3 bases to trimming and J lost 1 base, with 6 bases between them. The CDR3 is 13 residues long. The CDR3, as DNA: TGTGCCAGCAGCTTGTGGGCCCAAGAGACCCAGTACTTC. This codes for CASSLWAQETQYF.

The chain recombines TRBV19 with TRBJ2-7; TRBD1 is a possible D gene (6 bases). The V and J ends lost 1 base and 2 bases respectively, with 15 bases between them. The CDR3 length is 16 residues. CDR1 is LNHDA and CDR2 is SQIVND in the germline V gene (reference sequence). CDR3: CASSIGRDRPAYEQYF. CDR3 in DNA: TGTGCCAGTAGTATAGGACGCGACAGGCCAGCCTACGAGCAGTACTTC.

V usage is TRBV11-2 and J usage is TRBJ1-2; D call uncertain. This CDR3 has 12 amino acids. Germline V lookup: CDR1 SGHAT, CDR2 FQNNGV. The V end lost 1 base, the J end lost 4 bases, and 4 bases lay between the germline ends. CDR3 amino acids: CASSLVSYGYTF. The DNA for the CDR3 is TGTGCCAGCAGCTTAGTTAGCTATGGCTACACCTTC.

The chain carries TRBV18 and TRBJ2-7, with TRBD1 matching over 10 bases. There are 14 residues in the CDR3. Germline V gives CDR1 KGHSH, CDR2 LQKENI. Unmatched junction bases numbered 2, after V lost 2 bases and J lost 4 bases. The CDR3 DNA sequence: TGTGCCAGCTCACCAGCGGGACAGGGGTACGAGCAGTACTTC. Its translation: CASSPAGQGYEQYF.

The V call is TRBV27, the J call TRBJ2-2; D is perhaps TRBD1 (6 bases). Trimming shortened V by 5 bases and J by 7 bases, and 11 bases separated the two germline ends. Germline lookup yields CDR1 MNHEY and CDR2 SMNVEV (reference sequence). This CDR3 region has 13 residues. This CDR3 is CASSQAQGGELFF. CDR3 nucleotide sequence: TGTGCCAGCAGTCAAGCACAGGGCGGGGAGCTGTTTTTT.

A few counts support this clone. The gene calls are TRBV4-2 and TRBJ1-6; possibly TRBD1 for D (5 bases). The germline gives CDR1 LGHNA, CDR2 YNFKEQ. V was clipped by 5 bases and J by 9 bases, with 20 bases between them. The CDR3 is 16 residues long. CDR3 sequence reads: CASSAVLEGNGSPLHF. CDR3 nucleotide sequence: TGTGCCAGCAGCGCCGTGTTGGAGGGGAATGGTTCACCCCTCCACTTT.

The genes are TRBV3-1 (or the pseudogene TRBV3-2) and TRBJ2-3, with 13 nucleotides matching TRBD2. The germline gives CDR1 LGHDT, CDR2 YNNKEL (reference sequence). The CDR3 length is 19 residues. The V and J ends lost 2 bases and 6 bases, in that order; junction bases with no gene match: 14. CDR3 in amino acids: CASSQWGLAGISNVDTQYF. The DNA for the CDR3 is TGTGCCAGCAGCCAATGGGGACTAGCGGGAATAAGTAATGTGGATACGCAGTATTTT.

The chain combines TRBV28 with TRBJ1-2; D not certain. Per the germline V gene, CDR1 is MDHEN and CDR2 is SYDVKM. CDR3 length: 12 residues. V lost 3 bases to trimming and J lost 0 bases, with 2 bases between them. The CDR3 DNA follows: TGTGCCAGCAGTTTCTCTAACTATGGCTACACCTTC. Protein: CASSFSNYGYTF.

The rearrangement links TRBV27 to TRBJ2-1, with D perhaps TRBD1 (6 bases). The ends were cut back, 2 bases at V and 6 bases at J, with 8 bases in the middle. CDR1 and CDR2 from the germline V gene are MNHEY and SMNVEV (reference sequence). The CDR3 covers 13 residues. CDR3 residues: CASSLQGGNEQFF. DNA for the CDR3: TGTGCCAGCAGTTTACAAGGGGGCAATGAGCAGTTCTTC.

The gene calls are TRBV6-5 and TRBJ2-7; D unresolved. The germline V and J ends were trimmed by 2 bases and 7 bases, with 9 bases remaining between them. Germline V CDR1 and CDR2: MNHEY, SVGAGI. This CDR3 is built from 12 residues. CDR3 coding DNA: TGTGCCAGCAGTTACCCCGGTAGAGAGCAGTACTTC. This translates into CASSYPGREQYF.

The V and J genes are TRBV16 and TRBJ1-1; D gene ambiguous. This CDR3 comprises 13 residues. Trimming stripped 2 bases from V and 6 bases from J, with 10 bases between. The germline V gene has CDR1 KGHSY and CDR2 FQNENV. DNA of the CDR3: TGTGCCAGCAGCCAAGAAACCGGGGCTGAAGCTTTCTTT. Protein product: CASSQETGAEAFF.

The CDR3 sequence: CASSLVGRSSYEQYF. The DNA of the CDR3 is TGTGCCAGCAGCTTAGTCGGTCGCTCCTCCTACGAGCAGTACTTC. J is TRBJ2-7 and V is TRBV11-1; no definite D call. The CDR3 contains 15 residues. The germline gives CDR1 SGHAT, CDR2 FQDESV (reference sequence). V lost 1 base and J 0 bases, leaving 10 bases between the germline ends.

The chain has TRBV4-1 and TRBJ1-2, with 8 bases identical to TRBD1. J was trimmed by 5 bases and V by 0 bases; bases with no gene match: 2. The CDR3 loop spans 14 amino acids. CDR1 is MGHRA and CDR2 is YSYEKL in the germline V gene. As DNA, the CDR3 is TGCGCCAGCAGCCAAGATTGGACAGGGTATGGCTACACCTTC. Its translation: CASSQDWTGYGYTF.

This clone was observed once. The chain recombines TRBV28 with TRBJ2-7, with D possibly TRBD1 on 5 matching bases. Trimming stripped 6 bases from V and 5 bases from J, with 8 bases between. This CDR3 region has 11 residues. In germline, CDR1 is MDHEN, CDR2 SYDVKM. The chain's CDR3 is CASSVGDEQYF. The DNA for the CDR3 is TGTGCCAGCAGCGTAGGGGACGAGCAGTACTTC.

This clone was seen just once. V gene TRBV7-9 combines with J gene TRBJ1-4; 10 nucleotides line up with TRBD1. Germline V gene data show CDR1 as SEHNR and CDR2 as FQNEAQ (reference sequence). The V segment lost 5 bases and the J segment 4 bases; nucleotides outside the gene matches: 4. This CDR3 is built from 15 residues. The CDR3 spells CASSARTGGNEKLFF. CDR3 coding DNA: TGTGCCAGCAGCGCCCGGACAGGGGGTAATGAAAAACTGTTTTTT. Together with reference TRBV7-9 and TRBJ1-4, the CDR3 gives the full variable domain: DTGVSQNPRHKITKRGQNVTFRCDPISEHNRLYWYRQTLGQGPEFLTYFQNEAQLEKSRLLSDRFSAERPKGSFSTLEIQRTEQGDSAMYLCASSARTGGNEKLFFGSGTQLSVL.

J is TRBJ1-3 and V is TRBV28; perhaps TRBD1 as D (5 bases). The CDR3 has 17 amino acids. The germline V gene has CDR1 MDHEN and CDR2 SYDVKM. Trimming took 3 bases from V and 2 from J, leaving 17 bases between them. In DNA, the CDR3 is TGTGCCAGCAGTTTCCCGACAGTAACCACTCCTGGAAACACCATATATTTT. As protein: CASSFPTVTTPGNTIYF.

This chain joins TRBV12-5 and TRBJ2-3; TRBD2 matches at 9 bases. Germline CDR1 is LGHNT and CDR2 is FRNRAP. The CDR3 is 16 amino acids. With V trimmed by 7 bases and J by 5 bases, 13 bases remained unmatched. The CDR3 DNA is TGTGCTAGTGCCTCCTCGAGCGGGAGGAGGAGAGATACGCAGTATTTT. It codes for CASASSSGRRRDTQYF.

The chain joins TRBV25-1 to TRBJ1-1; no clear D. Trimming removed 6 bases at V and 5 bases at J, with 13 bases between. The CDR3 is 13 amino acids. Germline CDR1 is MGHDK and CDR2 is SYGVNS. CDR3 protein: CASRGGAYTEAFF. The CDR3 nucleotides read TGTGCCAGCAGGGGAGGCGCGTATACTGAAGCTTTCTTT.

CDR3 in amino acids: CAWRAGAYNEQFF. CDR3 DNA sequence: TGTGCCTGGAGGGCAGGGGCTTACAATGAGCAGTTCTTC. V usage is TRBV30 and J usage is TRBJ2-1, with D possibly matching TRBD1 (6 bases). The CDR3 is made up of 13 amino acids. From germline, CDR1 is GTSNPN and CDR2 SVGIG (reference sequence). Trimming stripped 3 bases from V and 4 bases from J, with 10 bases between. Together with reference TRBV30 and TRBJ2-1, the CDR3 gives the full variable domain: SQTIHQWPATLVQPVGSPLSLECTVEGTSNPNLYWYRQAAGRGLQLLFYSVGIGQISSEVPQNLSASRPQDRQFILSSKKLLLSDSGFYLCAWRAGAYNEQFFGPGTRLTVL.

The J gene is TRBJ1-2, the V gene TRBV19, with D unresolved. The CDR3 has 20 residues. Between the trimmed V and J ends, which lost 6 bases and 5 bases, there was a span of 34 bases. The germline V gene encodes CDR1 LNHDA and CDR2 SQIVND (reference sequence). The CDR3 loop is CASRTSRGKALFGGQYGYTF. In DNA form, the CDR3 reads TGTGCCAGTAGGACCTCACGTGGTAAGGCCCTCTTCGGCGGGCAATATGGCTACACCTTC.

This clone is a singleton in its sample. The chain carries TRBV6-5 and TRBJ2-3, with D possibly matching TRBD2 (5 bases). The CDR3 length is 11 residues. V was trimmed by 8 bases and J by 4 bases, leaving 7 bases between them. CDR1 and CDR2 (germline): MNHEY, SVGAGI. The CDR3 DNA follows: TGTGCCAGCTCGGAGGCAGATACGCAGTATTTT. Translated, it gives CASSEADTQYF.